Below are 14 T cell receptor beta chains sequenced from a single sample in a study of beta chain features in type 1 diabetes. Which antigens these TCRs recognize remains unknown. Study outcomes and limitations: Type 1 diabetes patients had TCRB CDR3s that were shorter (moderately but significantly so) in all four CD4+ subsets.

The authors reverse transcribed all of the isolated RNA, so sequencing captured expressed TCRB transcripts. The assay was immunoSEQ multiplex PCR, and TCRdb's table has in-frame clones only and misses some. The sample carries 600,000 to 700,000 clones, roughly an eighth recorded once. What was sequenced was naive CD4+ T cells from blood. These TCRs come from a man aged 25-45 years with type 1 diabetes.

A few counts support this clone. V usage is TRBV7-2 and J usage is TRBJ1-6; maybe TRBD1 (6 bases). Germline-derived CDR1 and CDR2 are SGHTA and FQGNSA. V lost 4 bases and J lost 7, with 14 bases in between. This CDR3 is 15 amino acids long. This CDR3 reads CASSSGQTANSPLHF. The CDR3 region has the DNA TGTGCCAGCAGCTCCGGACAGACTGCAAATTCACCCCTCCACTTT.

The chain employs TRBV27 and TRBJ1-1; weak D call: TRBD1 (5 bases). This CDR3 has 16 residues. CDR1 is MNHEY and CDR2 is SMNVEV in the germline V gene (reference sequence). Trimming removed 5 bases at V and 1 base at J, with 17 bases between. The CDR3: CASSPHPGRSNTEAFF. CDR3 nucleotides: TGTGCCAGCAGTCCCCACCCGGGACGGTCGAACACTGAAGCTTTCTTT.

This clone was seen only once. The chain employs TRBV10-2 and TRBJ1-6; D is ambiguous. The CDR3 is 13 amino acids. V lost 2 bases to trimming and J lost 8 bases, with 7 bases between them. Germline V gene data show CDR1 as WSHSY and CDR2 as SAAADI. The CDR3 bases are TGCGCCAGCAGTGAGCCTGGGGATTCACCCCTCCACTTT. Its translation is CASSEPGDSPLHF.

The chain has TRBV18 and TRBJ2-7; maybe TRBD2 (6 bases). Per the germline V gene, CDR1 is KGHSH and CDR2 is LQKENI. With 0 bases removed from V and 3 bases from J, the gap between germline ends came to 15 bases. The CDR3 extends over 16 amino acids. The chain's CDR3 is CASSPPPTGLSYEQYF. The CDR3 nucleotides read TGTGCCAGCTCACCACCGCCCACGGGACTCAGCTACGAGCAGTACTTC.

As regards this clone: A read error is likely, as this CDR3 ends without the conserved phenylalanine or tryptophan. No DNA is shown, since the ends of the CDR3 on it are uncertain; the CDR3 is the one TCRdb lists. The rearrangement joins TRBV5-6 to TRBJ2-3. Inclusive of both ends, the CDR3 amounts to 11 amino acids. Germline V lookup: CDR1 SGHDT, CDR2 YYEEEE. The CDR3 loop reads CASSKFGSGTV.

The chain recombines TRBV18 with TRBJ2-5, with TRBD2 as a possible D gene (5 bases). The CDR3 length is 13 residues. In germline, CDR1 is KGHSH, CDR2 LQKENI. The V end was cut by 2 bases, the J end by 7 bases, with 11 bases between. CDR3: CASSPVGSGTQYF. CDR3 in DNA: TGTGCCAGCTCACCAGTGGGGAGCGGGACCCAGTACTTC. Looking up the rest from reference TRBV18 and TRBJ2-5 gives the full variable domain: NAGVMQNPRHLVRRRGQEARLRCSPMKGHSHVYWYRQLPEEGLKFMVYLQKENIIDESGMPKERFSAEFPKEGPSILRIQQVVRGDSAAYFCASSPVGSGTQYFGPGTRLLVL.

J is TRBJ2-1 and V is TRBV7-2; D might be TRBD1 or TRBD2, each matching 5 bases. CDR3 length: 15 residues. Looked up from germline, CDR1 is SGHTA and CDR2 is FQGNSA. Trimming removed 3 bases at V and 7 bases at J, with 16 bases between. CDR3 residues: CASSFGGRQGNEQFF. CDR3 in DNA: TGTGCCAGCAGCTTTGGGGGACGCCAAGGGAATGAGCAGTTCTTC.

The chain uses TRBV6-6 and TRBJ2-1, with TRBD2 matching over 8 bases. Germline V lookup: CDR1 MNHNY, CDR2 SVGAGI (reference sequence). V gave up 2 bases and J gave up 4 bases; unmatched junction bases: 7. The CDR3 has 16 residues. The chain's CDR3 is CASSYRRGGAYNEQFF. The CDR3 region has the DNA TGTGCCAGCAGTTACCGACGGGGGGGAGCATACAATGAGCAGTTCTTC.

CDR3 sequence reads: CASSPPGQGPHEQYF. The DNA for the CDR3 is TGTGCCAGCTCACCACCTGGACAGGGCCCCCACGAGCAGTACTTC. This chain connects TRBV18 to TRBJ2-7, with TRBD1 matching 8 bases. Germline CDR1 is KGHSH and CDR2 is LQKENI. J was trimmed by 5 bases and V by 0 bases; bases with no gene match: 6. The length of the CDR3 is 15 residues.

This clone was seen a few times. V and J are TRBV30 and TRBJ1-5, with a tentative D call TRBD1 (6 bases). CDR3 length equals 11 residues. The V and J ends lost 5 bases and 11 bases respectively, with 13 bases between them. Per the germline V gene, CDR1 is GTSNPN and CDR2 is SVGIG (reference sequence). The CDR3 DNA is TGTGCCTGGGCCACACAGGGAGCCCAGCATTTT. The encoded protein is CAWATQGAQHF.

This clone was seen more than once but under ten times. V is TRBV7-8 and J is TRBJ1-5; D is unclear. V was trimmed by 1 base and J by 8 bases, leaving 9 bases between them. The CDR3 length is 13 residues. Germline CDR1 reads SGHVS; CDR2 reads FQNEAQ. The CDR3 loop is CASSLGRAEPQHF. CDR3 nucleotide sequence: TGTGCCAGCAGCTTAGGAAGGGCAGAGCCCCAGCATTTT.

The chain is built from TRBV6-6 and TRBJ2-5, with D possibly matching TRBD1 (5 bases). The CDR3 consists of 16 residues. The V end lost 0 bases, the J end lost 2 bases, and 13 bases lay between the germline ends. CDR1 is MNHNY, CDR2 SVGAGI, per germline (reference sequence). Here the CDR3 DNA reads TGTGCCAGCAGTTACTCGGCAGGGTACGGACAAGAGACCCAGTACTTC. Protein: CASSYSAGYGQETQYF.

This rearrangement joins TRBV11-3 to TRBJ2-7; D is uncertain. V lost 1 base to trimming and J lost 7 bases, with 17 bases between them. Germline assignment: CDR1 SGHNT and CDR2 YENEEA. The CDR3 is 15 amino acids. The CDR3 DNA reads TGTGCCAGCAGCTTAGGTGGATCCACCTTGGGAGAGCAGTACTTC. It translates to CASSLGGSTLGEQYF.

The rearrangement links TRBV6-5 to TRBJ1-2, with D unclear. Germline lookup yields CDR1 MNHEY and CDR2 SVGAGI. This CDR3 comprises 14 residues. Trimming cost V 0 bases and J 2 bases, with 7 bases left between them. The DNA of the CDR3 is TGTGCCAGCAGTTACTCCCATGGAAACTATGGCTACACCTTC. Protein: CASSYSHGNYGYTF.